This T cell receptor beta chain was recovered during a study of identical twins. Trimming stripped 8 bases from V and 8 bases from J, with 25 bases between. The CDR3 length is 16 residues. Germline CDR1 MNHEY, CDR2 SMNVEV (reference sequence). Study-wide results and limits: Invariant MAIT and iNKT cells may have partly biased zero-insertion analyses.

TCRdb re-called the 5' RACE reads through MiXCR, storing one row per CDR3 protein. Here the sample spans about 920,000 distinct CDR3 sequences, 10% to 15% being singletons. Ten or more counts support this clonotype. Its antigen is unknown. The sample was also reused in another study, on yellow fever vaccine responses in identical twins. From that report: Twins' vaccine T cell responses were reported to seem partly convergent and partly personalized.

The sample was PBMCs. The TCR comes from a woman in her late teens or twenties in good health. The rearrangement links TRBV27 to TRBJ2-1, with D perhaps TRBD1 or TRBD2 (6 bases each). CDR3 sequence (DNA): TGTGCCAGCGCTGGGGGGCTAGAGTCCTACTCGGATGAGCAGTTCTTC. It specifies CASAGGLESYSDEQFF.